Each of the 21 T cell receptor beta chains below was sequenced from the same sample in a study of tumor-infiltrating lymphocytes in primary liver carcinoma. Between roughly 20 and 30 mg of unsorted bulk tissue served as the source from which RNA and DNA were co-extracted. TCR beta cDNA came from about 500 ng total RNA, primed with a constant-region primer. Slightly modified ARM-PCR served as the procedure for the TCR beta libraries. These libraries came from three rounds of nested multiplex PCR. Two initial PCR rounds of about 11 cycles each paired TRBV1-TRBV30 forward primers with a C-beta reverse primer. Using its own MiXCR run on the multiplex PCR reads, TCRdb lists one record per CDR3 protein. Here the sample spans about 120,000 distinct CDR3 sequences, around 70% being singletons. Material for sequencing was tumor-adjacent normal liver tissue. The receptor set was obtained from a woman aged 60-75 years with primary liver carcinoma and hepatitis B virus infection.

As to this clonotype: This CDR3 fails to terminate in the conserved phenylalanine or tryptophan, so it likely reflects a read error. It is unclear where the CDR3 begins or ends on the DNA, so no DNA is shown, and the CDR3 is as TCRdb lists it. V is TRBV4-1 and J is TRBJ2-1. Germline CDR1 MGHRA, CDR2 YSYEKL. The CDR3 is 14 residues long, counting both termini. This chain's CDR3 is CASSHVTGVGEQLL.

Note on this clonotype: An end of the junction does not agree with germline; a read error may underlie this. This chain joins TRBV29-1 and TRBJ2-3; D uncertain. CDR1 and CDR2 from the germline V gene are SQVTM and ANQGSEA. The CDR3 contains 11 residues. The CDR3, as DNA: TGCAGCGCTCCCGTGGTGGATATGCAGTATTTT. It is translated as CSAPVVDMQYF.

This clonotype was seen repeatedly, ten times or more. The J gene is TRBJ2-7, the V gene TRBV7-9, with D uncertain. The germline V gene encodes CDR1 SEHNR and CDR2 FQNEAQ (reference sequence). Trimming pared 1 base from V and 6 bases from J, leaving 10 bases between. The CDR3 runs 13 residues. Here the CDR3 DNA reads TGTGCCAGCAGCTTAGGGCCCAGAGCCGAGCAGTACTTC. Translating gives CASSLGPRAEQYF.

Concerning this clonotype: At one boundary the junction diverges from the germline segment, which might be a read error. The genes are TRBV5-6 and TRBJ2-1, with TRBD2 matching 10 bases. There are 15 residues in the CDR3. Germline CDR1 and CDR2: SGHDT and YYEEEE. For the CDR3, the DNA is TGTGTCAGCAGCCAGGCTAGCGGGAGTTGGGATGAGCAGTTCTTC. The encoded protein is CVSSQASGSWDEQFF.

To note about this clonotype: This may stem from a read error, because a much larger clone lies one nucleotide away. V usage is TRBV28 and J usage is TRBJ2-7, with a weak D call TRBD2 (5 bases). The CDR3 runs to 13 residues. Germline CDR1 and CDR2: MDHEN and SYDVKM. CDR3: CACSLPGSGEQYF. CDR3 DNA: TGTGCCTGCAGTTTACCCGGGTCGGGGGAGCAGTACTTC.

This clonotype occurred many times. The chain employs TRBV5-1 and TRBJ2-7; the match to TRBD2 covers 12 bases. Germline V CDR1 and CDR2: SGHRS, YFSETQ. J was trimmed by 0 bases and V by 4 bases; bases with no gene match: 2. CDR3 length: 15 residues. This CDR3 reads CASSGGLAGSYEQYF. CDR3 in DNA: TGCGCCAGCAGCGGGGGACTAGCGGGCTCCTACGAGCAGTACTTC.

V is TRBV9 and J is TRBJ2-7, with D maybe TRBD1 (5 bases). Looked up from germline, CDR1 is SGDLS and CDR2 is YYNGEE. The CDR3 is 15 amino acids. Trimming shortened V by 4 bases and J by 2 bases, and 16 bases separated the two germline ends. CDR3 nucleotides: TGTGCCAGCAGCATCGGGCCTTCCAGGGCCTACGAGCAGTACTTC. Protein product: CASSIGPSRAYEQYF.

As regards this clonotype: Germline is not matched at one junction end, which may reflect a read error. The rearrangement links TRBV28 to TRBJ2-6; the D is unclear. This CDR3 region has 15 residues. CDR1 and CDR2 from the germline V gene are MDHEN and SYDVKM. The CDR3 reads CVSSFEHSGANVLTF. CDR3 in DNA: TGTGTCAGCAGTTTTGAGCACTCTGGGGCCAACGTCCTGACTTTC.

Remarks on this clonotype: One end of the junction varies from germline; a read error may be responsible. The J gene is TRBJ2-3, the V gene TRBV11-2, with 9 bases aligning to TRBD2. Per the germline V gene, CDR1 is SGHAT and CDR2 is FQNNGV. This CDR3 is built from 20 residues. CDR3 sequence reads: CASTLDLSGLAGEEIDTQYF. The DNA for the CDR3 is TGTGCGAGCACCTTAGATCTAAGTGGGTTAGCGGGAGAAGAGATAGATACGCAGTATTTT.

Turning to this clonotype: The germline gene is not matched at one end of the junction; a read error may be the cause. The rearrangement uses TRBV13 and TRBJ2-6; 8 bases are shared with TRBD1. The length of the CDR3 is 18 residues. CDR1 is PRHDT, CDR2 FYEKMQ, per germline (reference sequence). CDR3 loop: CARSLVRTGMAGANVLTF. The CDR3 DNA reads TGTGCCAGGAGCCTAGTGCGGACAGGGATGGCTGGGGCCAACGTCCTGACCTTC.

This clonotype was found many times. CDR3 sequence: CASSLGSGSSYNEQFF. The CDR3 DNA follows: TGCGCCAGCAGCTTGGGTAGCGGGTCGTCCTACAATGAGCAGTTCTTC. The chain recombines TRBV5-1 with TRBJ2-1, with TRBD2 identical over 7 bases. The trim removed 0 bases at V and 1 base at J, leaving 4 bases unmatched. Germline V CDR1 and CDR2: SGHRS, YFSETQ. The CDR3 has 16 residues.

The V and J genes are TRBV5-1 and TRBJ2-1; the match to TRBD2 covers 14 bases. The CDR3 loop spans 17 amino acids. Germline values: CDR1 SGHRS, CDR2 YFSETQ. The J segment lost 8 bases and the V segment lost 0 bases, leaving 7 bases of the junction unmatched. CDR3 amino acids: CASSLGLAGGAFDEQFF. The CDR3 DNA sequence: TGCGCCAGCAGCTTGGGACTAGCGGGAGGGGCTTTTGATGAGCAGTTCTTC.

Only a few counts were recorded for this clonotype. The chain recombines TRBV28 with TRBJ2-7, with TRBD2 matching 13 bases. Germline V gene lookup returns CDR1 MDHEN and CDR2 SYDVKM. This CDR3 has 15 residues. Trimming took 8 bases from V and 0 from J; bases not matched to a gene: 4. The CDR3 here is CASGTSGIISYEQYF. CDR3 DNA: TGTGCCAGCGGGACTAGCGGGATAATCTCCTACGAGCAGTACTTC.

This clonotype is medium-sized in the sample. The chain combines TRBV11-2 with TRBJ1-4; 10 bases agree with TRBD1. In germline, CDR1 is SGHAT, CDR2 FQNNGV. The CDR3 has 16 amino acids. J was trimmed by 7 bases and V by 1 base; bases with no gene match: 6. CDR3 sequence (DNA): TGTGCCAGCAGCTTAGTCGTCGGGACAGGGGTTGAAAAACTGTTTTTT. It encodes CASSLVVGTGVEKLFF.

About this clonotype: It is likely a read error, because the conserved phenylalanine at the end of the CDR3 is missing. The chain couples TRBV28 to TRBJ1-1; possibly TRBD1 for D (6 bases). V was pared by 7 bases and J by 0 bases, with 15 bases between. This CDR3 region has 15 residues. CDR1 is MDHEN, CDR2 SYDVKM, per germline. The CDR3 DNA is TGTGCCAGCACCCCTGGAGGGGGGATGAACACTGAAGCTTTCCTT. It codes for CASTPGGGMNTEAFL.

Remarks on this clonotype: The junction shows a germline mismatch at one end, possibly a read error. The rearrangement joins TRBV4-2 to TRBJ1-3; possible D gene TRBD1, 5 bases. This CDR3 spans 16 amino acids. Germline V gives CDR1 LGHNA, CDR2 YNFKEQ. The chain's CDR3 is CASNQDEGDIGNTIYF. CDR3 sequence (DNA): TGTGCCAGCAACCAAGATGAAGGGGATATTGGAAACACCATATATTTT.

Of note for this clonotype: A single base separates this from a much larger clone, so it may be a read error. The V and J genes are TRBV14 and TRBJ2-2; TRBD1 or TRBD2 may be the D gene (5 bases each). The V and J ends lost 7 bases and 5 bases respectively, with 20 bases between them. The CDR3 covers 16 residues. Germline values: CDR1 SGHDN, CDR2 FVKESK. CDR3 region: CASTKFGAGYTGELFF. The CDR3 DNA reads TGTGCCAGCACCAAGTTCGGGGCAGGGTATACCGGGGAGCTGTTTTTT.

This clonotype was seen repeatedly, ten times or more. The CDR3 region has the DNA TGCGCCAGCAGCCTCAAGCCTCTTTCGGCAGATACGCAGTATTTT. This gives the protein CASSLKPLSADTQYF. The chain employs TRBV4-1 and TRBJ2-3; no definite D call. Germline CDR1 is MGHRA and CDR2 is YSYEKL. This CDR3 spans 15 amino acids. The germline V and J ends were trimmed by 4 bases and 4 bases, with 15 bases remaining between them.

The V gene is TRBV19, the J gene TRBJ2-6, with a possible D match to TRBD2 (6 bases). V was trimmed by 6 bases and J by 2 bases, leaving 11 bases between them. The CDR3 extends over 15 amino acids. CDR1 LNHDA and CDR2 SQIVND come from the germline V gene (reference sequence). The DNA of the CDR3 is TGTGCCAGTAGACAACCGGGAGCTGGGGCCAACGTCCTGACTTTC. Its translation: CASRQPGAGANVLTF.

The chain combines TRBV29-1 with TRBJ1-1; D gene uncertain. Germline CDR1 SQVTM, CDR2 ANQGSEA. This CDR3 has 13 amino acids. With 6 bases removed from V and 1 base from J, the gap between germline ends came to 12 bases. As DNA, the CDR3 is TGCAGCGTCTGGGTAGAGACGAACACTGAAGCTTTCTTT. As protein: CSVWVETNTEAFF.

On this clonotype itself: Given a much more abundant clone one base away, this may be a read error. The gene calls are TRBV30 and TRBJ2-7; 9 bases line up with TRBD2. J was trimmed by 3 bases and V by 3 bases; bases with no gene match: 18. Germline V CDR1 and CDR2: GTSNPN, SVGIG (reference sequence). The CDR3 length is 18 residues. CDR3: CAWSFGSSGRKYGYEQYF. The CDR3 coding sequence is TGTGCCTGGAGCTTCGGGAGTAGCGGGAGAAAATATGGCTACGAGCAGTACTTC.